This TCR beta chain was sequenced for a study of cytomegalovirus exposure and HLA in healthy donors. CDR1 is MGHRA and CDR2 is YSYEKL in the germline V gene. The CDR3 spans 16 residues. Trimming took 0 bases from V and 4 from J; bases not matched to a gene: 5. PCR primers comprised 60 Vbeta and 13 Jbeta primers. TCRdb keeps only in-frame clones here, not all; method: immunoSEQ multiplex PCR. The sample holds some 120,000 clones, just under 75% seen once. The J gene is TRBJ2-5, the V gene TRBV4-1, with TRBD2 matching 10 bases. This receptor was taken from a man between 60 and 70 years old in good health and CMV-seropositive. The specimen sequenced was PBMCs. The CDR3 sequence: CASSQEFTSGAETQYF. In DNA form, the CDR3 reads TGCGCCAGCAGCCAAGAATTTACTAGCGGGGCAGAGACCCAGTACTTC.